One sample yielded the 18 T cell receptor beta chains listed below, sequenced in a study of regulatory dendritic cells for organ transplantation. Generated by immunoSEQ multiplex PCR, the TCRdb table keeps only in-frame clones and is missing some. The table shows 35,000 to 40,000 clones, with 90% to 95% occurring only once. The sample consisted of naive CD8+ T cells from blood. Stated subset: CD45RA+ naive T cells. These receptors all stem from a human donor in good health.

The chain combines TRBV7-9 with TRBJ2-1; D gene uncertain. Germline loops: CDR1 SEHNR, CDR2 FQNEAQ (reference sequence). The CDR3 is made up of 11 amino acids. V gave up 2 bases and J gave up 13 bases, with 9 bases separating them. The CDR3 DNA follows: TGTGCCAGCAGCTTATCCCGGGTTCAGTTCTTC. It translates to CASSLSRVQFF.

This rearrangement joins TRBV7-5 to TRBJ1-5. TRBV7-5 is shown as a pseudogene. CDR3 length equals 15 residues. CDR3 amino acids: CARSLGRTLNQPQHF. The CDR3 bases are TGTGCCAGAAGCTTAGGACGGACGTTAAATCAGCCCCAGCATTTT.

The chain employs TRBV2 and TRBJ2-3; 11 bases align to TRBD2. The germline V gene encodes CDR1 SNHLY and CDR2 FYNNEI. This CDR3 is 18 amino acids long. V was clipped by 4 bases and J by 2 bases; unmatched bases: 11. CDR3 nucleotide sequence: TGTGCCAGCAGTGCTTTATTCGGGACTAGCGGACCCACAGATACGCAGTATTTT. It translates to CASSALFGTSGPTDTQYF.

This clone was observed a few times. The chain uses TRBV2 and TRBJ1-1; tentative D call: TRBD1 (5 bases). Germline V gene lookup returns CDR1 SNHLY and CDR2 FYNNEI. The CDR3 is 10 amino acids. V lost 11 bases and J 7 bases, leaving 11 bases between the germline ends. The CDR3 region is CAGGRGEAFF. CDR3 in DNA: TGTGCCGGCGGGAGGGGTGAAGCTTTCTTT.

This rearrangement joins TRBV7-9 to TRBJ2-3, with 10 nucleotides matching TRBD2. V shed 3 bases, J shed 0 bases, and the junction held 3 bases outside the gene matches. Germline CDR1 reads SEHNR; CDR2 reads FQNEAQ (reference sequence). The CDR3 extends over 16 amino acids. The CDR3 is CASSFKRGGSTDTQYF. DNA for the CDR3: TGTGCCAGCAGCTTTAAGCGGGGGGGCAGCACAGATACGCAGTATTTT.

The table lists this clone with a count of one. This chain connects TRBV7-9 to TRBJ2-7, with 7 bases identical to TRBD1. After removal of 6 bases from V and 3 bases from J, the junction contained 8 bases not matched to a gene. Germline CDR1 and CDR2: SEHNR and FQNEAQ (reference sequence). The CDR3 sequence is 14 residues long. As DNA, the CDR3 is TGTGCCAGCAGTGCCCCGGGACAGAACTACGAGCAGTACTTC. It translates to CASSAPGQNYEQYF.

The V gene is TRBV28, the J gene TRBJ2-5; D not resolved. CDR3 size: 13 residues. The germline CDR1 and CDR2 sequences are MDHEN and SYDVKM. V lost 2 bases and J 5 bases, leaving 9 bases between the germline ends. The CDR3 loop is CASSLVSLETQYF. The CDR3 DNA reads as TGTGCCAGCAGTTTAGTTAGTCTGGAGACCCAGTACTTC.

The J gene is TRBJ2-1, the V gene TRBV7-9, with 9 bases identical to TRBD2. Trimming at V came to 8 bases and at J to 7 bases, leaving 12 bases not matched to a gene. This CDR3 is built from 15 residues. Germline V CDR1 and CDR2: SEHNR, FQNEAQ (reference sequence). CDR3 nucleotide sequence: TGTGCCAGCCGGGCAAGATTAGCGGGGGAGAATGAGCAGTTCTTC. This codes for CASRARLAGENEQFF.

CDR3 nucleotides: TGTGCCAGCAGTTACGGGGGGAGGGTCACTGAAGCTTTCTTT. Translated: CASSYGGRVTEAFF. The rearrangement links TRBV6-5 to TRBJ1-1; TRBD1 might be the D (5 bases). The CDR3 length is 14 residues. Germline lookup yields CDR1 MNHEY and CDR2 SVGAGI. Trimming shortened V by 2 bases and J by 4 bases, and 11 bases separated the two germline ends.

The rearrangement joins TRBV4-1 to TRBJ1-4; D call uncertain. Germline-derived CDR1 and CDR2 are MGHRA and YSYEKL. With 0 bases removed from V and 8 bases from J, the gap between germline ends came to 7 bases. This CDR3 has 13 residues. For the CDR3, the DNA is TGCGCCAGCAGCCAAGATCTTGAAGAAAAACTGTTTTTT. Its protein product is CASSQDLEEKLFF.

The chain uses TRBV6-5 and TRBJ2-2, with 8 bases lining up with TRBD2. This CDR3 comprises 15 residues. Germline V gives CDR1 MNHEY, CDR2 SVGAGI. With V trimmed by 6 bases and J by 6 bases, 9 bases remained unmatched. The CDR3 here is CASSSSGGLSGELFF. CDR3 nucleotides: TGTGCCAGCAGCTCGAGCGGGGGTCTGTCCGGGGAGCTGTTTTTT.

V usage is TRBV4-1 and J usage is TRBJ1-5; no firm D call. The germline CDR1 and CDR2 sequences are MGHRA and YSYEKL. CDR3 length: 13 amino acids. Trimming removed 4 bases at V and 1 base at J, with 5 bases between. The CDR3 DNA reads TGCGCCAGCAGCCCGATGAGCAATCAGCCCCAGCATTTT. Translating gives CASSPMSNQPQHF.

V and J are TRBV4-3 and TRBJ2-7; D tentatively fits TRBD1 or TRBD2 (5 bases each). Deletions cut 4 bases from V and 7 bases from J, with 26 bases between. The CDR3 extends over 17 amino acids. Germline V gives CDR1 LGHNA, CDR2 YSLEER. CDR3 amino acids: CASSLLHFSGSGGEQYF. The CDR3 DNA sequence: TGCGCCAGCAGCCTACTGCATTTTTCAGGGTCCGGCGGGGAGCAGTACTTC.

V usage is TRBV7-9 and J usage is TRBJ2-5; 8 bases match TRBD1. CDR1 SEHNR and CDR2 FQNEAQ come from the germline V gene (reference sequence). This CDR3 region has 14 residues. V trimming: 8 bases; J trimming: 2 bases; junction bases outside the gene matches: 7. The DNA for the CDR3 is TGTGCCAGCTCTTCCTACAGGGGGCAAGAGACCCAGTACTTC. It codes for CASSSYRGQETQYF.

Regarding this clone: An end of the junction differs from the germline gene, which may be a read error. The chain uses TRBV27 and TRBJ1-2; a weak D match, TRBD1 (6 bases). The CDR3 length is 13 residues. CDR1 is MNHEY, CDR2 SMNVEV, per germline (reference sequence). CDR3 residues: CASSYSGTGQALF. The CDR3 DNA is TGTGCCAGCAGCTACTCCGGGACGGGACAAGCTCTCTTC.

As DNA, the CDR3 is TGTGCCAGCAGCTTACGGCCCCATCAGCCCCAGCATTTT. Amino acid sequence: CASSLRPHQPQHF. The chain combines TRBV11-2 with TRBJ1-5; D unclear. The CDR3 extends over 13 amino acids. With 2 bases removed from V and 5 bases from J, the gap between germline ends came to 7 bases. Germline values: CDR1 SGHAT, CDR2 FQNNGV.

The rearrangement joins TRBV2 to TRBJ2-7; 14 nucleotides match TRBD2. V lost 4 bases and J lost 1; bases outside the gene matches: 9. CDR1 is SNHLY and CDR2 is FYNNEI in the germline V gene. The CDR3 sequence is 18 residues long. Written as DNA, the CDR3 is TGTGCCAGCAGTGTGGGACTAGCGGGAGTGATAAGATCCTACGAGCAGTACTTC. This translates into CASSVGLAGVIRSYEQYF.

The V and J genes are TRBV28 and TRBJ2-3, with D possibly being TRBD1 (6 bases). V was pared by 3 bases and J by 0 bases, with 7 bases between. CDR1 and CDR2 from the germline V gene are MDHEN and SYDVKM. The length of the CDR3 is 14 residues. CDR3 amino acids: CASSLTGSTDTQYF. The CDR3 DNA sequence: TGTGCCAGCAGTTTGACAGGTAGCACAGATACGCAGTATTTT. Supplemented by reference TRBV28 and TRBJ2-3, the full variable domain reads DVKVTQSSRYLVKRTGEKVFLECVQDMDHENMFWYRQDPGLGLRLIYFSYDVKMKEKGDIPEGYSVSREKKERFSLILESASTNQTSMYLCASSLTGSTDTQYFGPGTRLTVL.